This T cell receptor (beta chain) was sequenced for a study of shared clonotypes between healthy human individuals. Study results and caveats: Naive CD4 clonotypes were shared across a few donors at roughly 5%.

Donors, without exception, were Caucasian adults residing in Nashville, Tennessee. With regard to this clone: What it recognizes is unknown.

This CDR3 is 16 amino acids long. The data were produced by immunoSEQ multiplex PCR, yet TCRdb's version contains in-frame clones alone and is incomplete. The table lists around 700,000 clones, around 72% of them singletons, with 1.8% in the top ten. The TCR was taken from a woman between 25 and 40 years old in good health. Sequencing was carried out using memory CD4+ T cells sorted from blood. The subset: CD45RA-negative fraction. The chain combines TRBV21-1 with TRBJ2-2; the table's D call TRBD2 went unverified against the DNA. TRBV21-1 is classified as a pseudogene. Written as DNA, the CDR3 is TGTGCCAGCATCCGGACCGGGGGGACGAACACCGGGGAGCTGTTTTTT. Protein sequence: CASIRTGGTNTGELFF.